The sample holds one count of the clone carrying this T cell receptor (beta chain). This entry belongs to a study of T cells in Graves' hyperthyroidism and ophthalmopathy. The source material, RNA transcripts, was used to amplify TCR beta CDR3 regions. The TCR CDR3 was amplified in a first-round RT-PCR using the HTBI primer set. From the multiplex PCR reads, TCRdb called clonotypes with MiXCR, one entry per CDR3 protein. This sample yields approximately 740,000 distinct CDR3 sequences, of which about 14% are seen a single time; roughly a tenth belongs to the top ten. Germline lookup yields CDR1 SGHNT and CDR2 YYREEE (reference sequence). The V segment lost 5 bases and the J segment 2 bases; nucleotides outside the gene matches: 6. This CDR3 region has 15 residues.

The sequence came from a young woman with Graves' hyperthyroidism. The sequenced sample consisted of blood. The V gene is TRBV5-4, the J gene TRBJ1-1; 10 nucleotides match TRBD1. CDR3 amino acids: CASRGQGTINTEAFF. In nucleotides, the CDR3 is TGTGCCAGCAGGGGACAGGGGACAATAAACACTGAAGCTTTCTTT.